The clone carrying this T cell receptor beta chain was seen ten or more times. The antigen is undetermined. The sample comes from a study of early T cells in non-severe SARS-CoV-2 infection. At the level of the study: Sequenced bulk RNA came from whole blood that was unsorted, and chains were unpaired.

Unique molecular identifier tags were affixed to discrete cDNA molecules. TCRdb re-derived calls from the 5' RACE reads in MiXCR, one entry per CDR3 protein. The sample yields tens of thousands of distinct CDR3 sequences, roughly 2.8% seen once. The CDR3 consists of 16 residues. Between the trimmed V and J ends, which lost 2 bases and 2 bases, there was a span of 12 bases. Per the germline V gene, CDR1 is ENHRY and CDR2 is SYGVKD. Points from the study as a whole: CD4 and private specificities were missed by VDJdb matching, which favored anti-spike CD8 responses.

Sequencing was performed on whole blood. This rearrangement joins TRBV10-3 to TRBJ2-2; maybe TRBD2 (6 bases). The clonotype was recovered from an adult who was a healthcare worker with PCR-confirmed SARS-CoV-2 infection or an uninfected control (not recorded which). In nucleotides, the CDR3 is TGTGCCATCAGTGAGCGGGGGACCCGAAACACCGGGGAGCTGTTTTTT. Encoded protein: CAISERGTRNTGELFF.